This T cell receptor beta chain was identified during a study of circulating and synovial CD4+ cells in juvenile arthritis. Study-level results: These blood cells shared more CDR3 sequences with synovium than bulk blood. The pathogenic-like versus bulk T cell difference escaped Vbeta family analysis. These repertoires were less diverse than bulk blood CD4 repertoires. Shared-clonotype fractions with synovium likely underestimate full repertoire overlap.

Of note for this clone: Its antigen is not known.

Profiling relied on immunoSEQ multiplex PCR, and the TCRdb table lists in-frame clones only, not all of them. This repertoire shows tens of thousands of clones, 85% to 95% found once; its top ten account for about 3%. The germline V gene encodes CDR1 MGHRA and CDR2 YSYEKL. The CDR3 covers 15 residues. J gave up 1 base and V 4 bases, and 6 bases lay outside the gene matches. The clonotype was recovered from a human donor with juvenile idiopathic arthritis. Sequencing was performed on CD4+ T cells from blood. V gene TRBV4-1 combines with J gene TRBJ1-2; 7 positions agree with TRBD1. DNA of the CDR3: TGCGCCAGCAGCCCCCGGGACAGCGATAACTATGGCTACACCTTC. It codes for CASSPRDSDNYGYTF.